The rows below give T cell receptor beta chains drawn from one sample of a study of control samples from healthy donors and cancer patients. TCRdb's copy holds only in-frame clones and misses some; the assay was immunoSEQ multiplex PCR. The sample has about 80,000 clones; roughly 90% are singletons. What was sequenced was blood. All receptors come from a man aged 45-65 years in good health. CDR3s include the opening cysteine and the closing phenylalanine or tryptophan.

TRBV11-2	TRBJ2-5	CASSWGTAQETQYF
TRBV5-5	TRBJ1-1	CASSLALGLNTEAFF
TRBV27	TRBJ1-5	CASSLSWGESNQPQHF
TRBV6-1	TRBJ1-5	CASSERSSYSNQPQHF
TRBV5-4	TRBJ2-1	CASSASGELEQFF
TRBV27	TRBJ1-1	CATRGFTEAFF
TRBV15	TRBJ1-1	CATEAAFDGEAFF
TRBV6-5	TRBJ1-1	CASGRGPASEAFF
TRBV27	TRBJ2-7	CASSFSSTYEQYF
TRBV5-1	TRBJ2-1	CASSSLLGGLQYNEQFF
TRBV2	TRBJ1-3	CASSFTASSGNTIYF
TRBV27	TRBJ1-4	CASSPRQGGNEKLFF
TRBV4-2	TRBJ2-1	CASSQEGDTYNEQFF
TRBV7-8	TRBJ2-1	CASSRGLAGYNEQFF
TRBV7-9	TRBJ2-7	CASSLGRPYEQYF